Here is one T cell receptor beta chain with its context. The specificity of this receptor is unknown. No base quality information exists; no much larger clone differs at one position. The sample is drawn from a study of identical twins (dated by TCRdb to about 2016). In the study overall: TCR alpha and beta repertoires from monozygotic twins, unrelated adults of various ages and cord blood were deep-sequenced to test whether fetal clonotypes persist. To rule out contamination, the twin experiments were replicated at different times with different library preparation protocols. Results the study describes overall, beyond this receptor: In monozygotic twins, out-of-frame TCR alpha sharing was systematically underestimated by recombination models, although the models agreed with sharing between unrelated individuals. Conclusions relied on cross-sectional statistical analysis, since the same donors could not be followed over many years. Compared with coincidental sharing between unrelated individuals, out-of-frame TCR alpha sequences shared between twins had an excess of sequences with low generation probability. Abundant cord blood beta clonotypes had fewer insertions, young adult naive repertoires showed a similar but weaker trend, and memory repertoires showed no such trend. Invariant T cells such as MAIT and iNKT could partly confound zero-insertion analyses, although diverse VJ usage argued against such confounding for most clonotypes. Excess twin sharing in beta out-of-frame sequences was weaker because fewer shared sequences lowered the signal-to-noise ratio.

Libraries were made using 5' RACE. The instrument given in TCRdb is Illumina HiSeq 2000. Template switching added a universal primer binding site, and the final cDNA carried a unique molecular identifier that allowed TCR cDNA molecules to be counted accurately. Specific primers in the conserved constant-segment region were used to synthesize first-strand cDNA for the TCR alpha and beta chains. Each cDNA library was double barcoded, with a SMART-Mk sample barcode plus Illumina barcodes, to control for contamination. Two successive PCR steps introduced TruSeq adapter sequences along with Illumina sample barcodes. TCR alpha and beta cDNA libraries were sequenced on the Illumina HiSeq platform with custom primers. From the authors' description of their analysis: MiGEC processed the raw reads to extract unique molecular identifiers, while MiXCR was used to determine the CDR3 positions. For each individual, recombination models were inferred using an EM algorithm with the repgenHMM and IGoR tools. The tcR package in R was used for shared clonotype analysis, with sharing normalized by the product of cloneset sizes. To study raw recombination free of thymic and clonal selection effects, out-of-frame nonproductive sequences were analyzed. TCRdb reworked the public reads: Q25 trimming with fastp, MiXCR clone assembly, productive beta chains retained. Merged by CDR3 protein, the rows form single entries marked with the most common genes and DNA. TCRdb assigned the V and J calls; the authors' analysis was not used. The sample profile shows 450,000 to 650,000 distinct CDR3 sequences; approximately 16% of them were found once. The ten largest account for about 0.4% of the sample.

The germline V and J ends show losses of 0 bases and 13 bases respectively, and no gene match explains 9 bases of the junction. CDR1 and CDR2 (LGHDT, YNNKEL) derive from the germline V gene (reference sequence). From its cysteine to its phenylalanine, the CDR3 spans 16 amino acids. Of the read, only the CDR3 DNA is kept; its 48 bases are in frame from base 1. Every donor was a healthy Caucasian. Three pairs of female monozygotic twins, all aged about 18 to 30 years, made up the twin cohort. Positive isolation kits from Invitrogen were used to isolate the CD4+ and CD8+ T cell populations. This same sample was also part of a study on yellow fever vaccine responses in identical twins. The second study reports: The T cell response to vaccination in identical twins was reported by the authors to appear partly convergent and partly personalized. The study precisely tracked vaccine-responding T cell clones in identical twins.

Sequencing was done on a sample of CD4+ T cells sorted from blood. This TCR derives from a young woman in good health. The chain links TRBV3-1 with TRBJ2-7; TRBD2 lines up with 16 middle nucleotides. Read as DNA, the sequence is TGTGCCAGCAGCCAAGAGGGGGGACTAGCGGGAGGGCCCGCTTACTTC. The resulting protein is CASSQEGGLAGGPAYF.